This T cell receptor (beta chain) derives from a study of blood T cell repertoires in COVID-19 (dated by TCRdb to 2019 to 2021). As for the study more broadly: Samples from collaborators originated in the United States, Italy and Spain and spanned both the acute and convalescent phases of COVID-19. The repertoires were released in a freely available public database intended as a resource for research on the immune response to SARS-CoV-2. The prospective study material was composed of cDNA or gDNA derived from T cells, B-cell-depleted T cells, or PBMCs. Where available, HLA class I and class II types were taken from metadata supplied by the sample provider and were not determined by assay-based typing. Sample metadata almost always included a de-identified subject ID, COVID-19 status, age in years and sex. Samples were obtained from the ongoing ImmuneRACE study (first 160 participants) and from over a thousand subjects provided by 6 global collaborators. Deeply sampled blood TCRbeta repertoires from subjects exposed to, actively infected with, or recovered from COVID-19 were included in the dataset. Summary of the overall study and its limitations: The quantity of clinical and demographic metadata differed by source and by participant and was supplied without curation.

Whole blood was collected in K2EDTA tubes by collaborating institutions according to the institutions' own protocols. Collaborator samples were shipped for TCRbeta analysis as frozen whole blood, isolated PBMCs, or DNA extracted from either sample type. From V the trimming removes 0 bases and from J it removes 2 bases, while the gene matches leave 3 bases of the junction unaccounted for. The CDR3, cysteine through phenylalanine, is 17 amino acids long. Only CDR3 DNA is held: 51 bases, read in frame from base 1. Via the germline V gene, CDR1 is SGDLS and CDR2 YYNGEE. TCRbeta CDR3 regions were amplified from genomic DNA by means of the immunoSEQ Assay, a bias-controlled multiplex PCR. For the original study's pipeline: The number of nucleated cells in each sample was estimated from the amplification of reference gene primers within the assay. To quantify the absolute abundance of each unique TCRbeta CDR3 rearrangement, sequence reads were collapsed and filtered. For each sample, productive Simpson clonality was calculated by taking the square root of Simpson's diversity index across productive rearrangements. TCRdb carries this immuneACCESS record with in-frame sequences only. Its versions omit some clonotypes, under half of them owing to an unresolved V gene in the studies checked, with the rest unexplained. D and trimming were read from the DNA, whereas the V and J calls and clone size are those reported in that table. Within this sample are about 130,000 clones, with 85% of them counted one time only. The ten largest clones take up 4.3% of the sample.

In regard to this clone: This clone's antigen is unknown. Base qualities are not at hand, and no much larger clone is one base apart.

Sequencing was performed on peripheral blood. This sequence originates from a human donor in a cohort sampled during active COVID-19. The chain uses TRBV9 and TRBJ2-3, with 13 junctional bases fitting TRBD2. The CDR3 protein sequence reads: CASSVEGLAGFTDTQYF. DNA sequence: TGTGCCAGCAGCGTAGAGGGACTAGCGGGATTCACAGATACGCAGTATTTT.